A selection of T cell receptor beta chains follows, all from one sample in a study of blood T cell repertoires in COVID-19. The method was immunoSEQ multiplex PCR; TCRdb's version includes in-frame clones alone and lacks a portion of them. Of roughly 250,000 clones in the sample, 88% were seen once. Sequenced material: peripheral blood. These receptors were obtained from a woman aged 25-40 years with acute or convalescent COVID-19. Both conserved end residues are part of each CDR3. Each record gives: V gene, CDR3 protein.

TRBV5-4,CASSIAGRGTQYF
TRBV7-9,CASSLSTGDGELFF
TRBV5-6,CASRFLSGANVLTF
TRBV19,CASSIRRDNSPLHF
TRBV27,CASSISVAYEQYF
TRBV9,CASSARAVGTWKNTEAFF
TRBV6-6,CASSYILWGRGEKLFF
TRBV7-9,CASRIPGQGANISGNTIYF
TRBV19,CASSMAGGPLYGYTF
TRBV19,CASSIGGQTRIGEAFF
TRBV6-5,CASSPGIFNQPQHF
TRBV5-6,CASSFPGSYSGNTIYF
TRBV27,CASRAGGVGELFF
TRBV10-1,CASSGGLASNTGELFF
TRBV6-2/TRBV6-3,CASTPMRAKEAGELFF
TRBV2,CASSERGQGSYNEQFF
TRBV19,CASSYFSGSLRGTQYF
TRBV9,CASSPHRDRHYSNQPQHF
TRBV5-1,CASSLEAGNYEQYF
TRBV23-1,CASSQSNKWFDYEQYF
TRBV30,CAWRLQANTGELFF
TRBV21-1,CASSKVVSGLGREGCYEQYF
TRBV7-9,CASSLVSGLAGNEQFF
TRBV9,CASSVGAGANTDTQYF
TRBV9,CASAGIVGSREQYF
TRBV6-4,CASSRAGVSTEQFF
TRBV19,CASRESGGHRTDTQYF
TRBV5-4,CASSPTGGDRVPSNTIYF
TRBV10-3,CAISDGTGRFDTEAFF
TRBV6-2/TRBV6-3,CASSFRLTGADEQYF
TRBV7-2,CASSPGYGYTF
TRBV7-9,CASSSPRREGGEQYF